These T cell receptor beta chains were read from a single sample in a study of cytomegalovirus exposure and HLA in healthy donors. TCRdb keeps only in-frame clones here, not all; method: immunoSEQ multiplex PCR. This sample yields about 120,000 clones, of which 80% to 90% are seen a single time; 1.5% to 2% belongs to the top ten. The material sequenced was PBMCs. The receptor set was obtained from a man between 35 and 55 years old in good health and CMV-seronegative. CDR3s include the opening cysteine and the closing phenylalanine or tryptophan. A D gene is named only where the DNA matches it firmly. Part of the rows lack a size; the others show once, few, many or a class for expanded clones.

TRBV6-6	TRBD1	TRBJ1-2	NA	TGTGCCAGCGGGGGGACAGGAAGTAACTATGGCTACACCTTC	CASGGTGSNYGYTF
TRBV25-1	TRBD2	TRBJ2-3	NA	TGTGCCAGCAGCGCCCTAGCGGGGGCACATGATACGCAGTATTTT	CASSALAGAHDTQYF
TRBV6-5	NA	TRBJ1-2	NA	TGTGCCAGCAGTTACTCGGGAGACGGCTATGGCTACACCTTC	CASSYSGDGYGYTF
TRBV9	NA	TRBJ2-3	NA	TGTGCCAGCAGCCTAGGAGGGGAGGTACGGTCTTATACGCAGTATTTT	CASSLGGEVRSYTQYF
TRBV5-4	NA	TRBJ2-1	NA	TGTGCCACTCAACAGGGTAATGAGCAGTTCTTC	CATQQGNEQFF
TRBV4-2	NA	TRBJ1-4	NA	TGTGCCAGCAGCCCCCGGGTGACTAATGAAAAACTGTTTTTT	CASSPRVTNEKLFF
TRBV2	NA	TRBJ2-3	many	TGTGCCAGCAGCGACCGACGGGTTAGCACAGATACGCAGTATTTT	CASSDRRVSTDTQYF
TRBV4-3	NA	TRBJ2-3	NA	TGCGCCAGCAGCCAATATGCCCTAGGTGGTACAGATACGCAGTATTTT	CASSQYALGGTDTQYF
TRBV5-4	TRBD1	TRBJ1-1	NA	TGTGCCAGCAGCCCGGGACAGGGGAACACTGAAGCTTTCTTT	CASSPGQGNTEAFF
TRBV18	NA	TRBJ1-3	once	TGTGCCAGCTCACCACCTGGCCGGGTCTCTGGAAACACCATATATTTT	CASSPPGRVSGNTIYF
TRBV10-3	TRBD2	TRBJ2-2	NA	TGTGCCATCAGTGGGCTAGCGGGAATCACCGGGGAGCTGTTTTTT	CAISGLAGITGELFF
TRBV2	TRBD2	TRBJ2-5	NA	TGTGCCAGCAGCGCCTTGCGGGGGGGGGAGACCCAGTACTTC	CASSALRGGETQYF
TRBV4-1	TRBD1	TRBJ1-6	NA	TGCGCCAGCAGCCATCTCCGGACAGGGCGGAATTCACCCCTCCACTTT	CASSHLRTGRNSPLHF
TRBV19	NA	TRBJ1-1	once	TGTGCCAGTAGCCCCCCGCGGGTCGGCACTGAAGCTTTCTTT	CASSPPRVGTEAFF
TRBV28	TRBD1	TRBJ2-1	NA	TGTGCCACTCATCCACAGGGGTCATCCAACAATGAGCAGTTCTTC	CATHPQGSSNNEQFF